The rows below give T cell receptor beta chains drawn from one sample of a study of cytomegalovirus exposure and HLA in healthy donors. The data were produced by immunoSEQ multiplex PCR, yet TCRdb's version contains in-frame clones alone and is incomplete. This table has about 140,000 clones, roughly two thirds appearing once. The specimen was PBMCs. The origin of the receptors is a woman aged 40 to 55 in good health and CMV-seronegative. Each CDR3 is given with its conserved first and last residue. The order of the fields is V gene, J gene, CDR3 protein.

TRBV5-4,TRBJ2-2,CASSLASQAGDTGELFF
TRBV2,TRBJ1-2,CASSEFRQGDYGYTF
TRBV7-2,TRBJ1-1,CASSLLSDSAEAFF
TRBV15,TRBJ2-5,CATSRDRLAGGETQYF
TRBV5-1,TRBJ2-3,CASSLGQNLDTQYF
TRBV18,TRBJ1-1,CASSREGGTLNTEAFF
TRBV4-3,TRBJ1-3,CASSQGRFSGNTIYF
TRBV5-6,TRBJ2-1,CASSRGTGSNEQFF
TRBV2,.,CASQPLAGSYEQYF
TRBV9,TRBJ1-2,CASSGNRGNYGYTF
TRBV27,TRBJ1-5,CASSLSAEGSNQPQHF
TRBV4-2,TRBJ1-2,CASSQERTDDGYTF
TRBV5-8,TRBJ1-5,CASSPFSAKQGQPQHF
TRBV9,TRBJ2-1,CASTQGGGALNEQFF
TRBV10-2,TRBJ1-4,CASSVSRGGNEKLFF
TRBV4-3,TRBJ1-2,CASSQEAREDRGYTF
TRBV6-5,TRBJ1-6,CASSSTRDSPLHF
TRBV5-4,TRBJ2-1,CASSSRVGVEQFF
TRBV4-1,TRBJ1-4,CASSQEVSGAYNEKLFF
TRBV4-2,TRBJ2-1,CASSPSTARGAQYSYNEQFF
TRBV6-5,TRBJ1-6,CASSYSARRDSPLHF
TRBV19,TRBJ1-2,CASSMGIQGAGYTF
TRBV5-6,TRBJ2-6,CASSFVLGGTGANVLTF
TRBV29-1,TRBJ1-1,CSVLGGDGTEAFF
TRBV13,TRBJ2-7,CASSLGGGGSEQYF
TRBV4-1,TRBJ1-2,CASSQDLGSILGGYTF
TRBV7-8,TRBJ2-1,CASSLAGLSNEQFF